This TCR beta chain was found in a study of cytomegalovirus exposure and HLA in healthy donors. General study findings and limits: Among TCR beta chains, those listed as cytomegalovirus-associated numbered over 150. Confirmation in vitro established that a few CMV-associated chains were specific for CMV antigens.

Points on this clone: What it recognizes is unknown.

CDR1 SGDLS and CDR2 YYNGEE come from the germline V gene. The V segment lost 4 bases and the J segment 6 bases; nucleotides outside the gene matches: 10. This CDR3 is built from 14 residues. TCRdb's copy holds only in-frame clones and misses some; the assay was immunoSEQ multiplex PCR. The sample lists over 200,000 clones, roughly 83% occurring once. This chain connects TRBV9 to TRBJ2-7; 7 bases map to TRBD2. The material sequenced was PBMCs. This TCR was sampled from a woman younger than 35 in good health and CMV-seronegative. The CDR3 sequence: CASSPRGLDREQYF. The CDR3 nucleotides read TGTGCCAGCAGCCCCCGCGGACTAGATCGCGAGCAGTACTTC.